Described below is a single T cell receptor (beta chain) sequence and its context. Its antigen remains unknown. The data are from a study of radiation and T cells in renal cell carcinoma. Study-level background: Nephrectomy followed 15 Gy stereotactic body radiation by 4 weeks.

Time point noted: baseline pretreatment blood. Treatment specified: 15 Gy SBRT to primary tumor, nephrectomy 4 weeks later. Clear cell pathology was present in this patient's renal cell carcinoma. Study-level findings and limits: From baseline, blood top tumor clonotypes peaked at 2 weeks post-radiation.

Using immunoSEQ multiplex PCR, the repertoire was profiled, and TCRdb retains in-frame clones only, with some absent. The sample shows 150,000 or so clones, roughly nine tenths of them seen only once. The receptor was isolated from a woman in her seventies with renal cell carcinoma. Sequencing used blood, obtained from a patient whose treatment included radiotherapy and nephrectomy.

CDR3 region: CATSRDLAGGTRSFF. CDR3 DNA sequence: TGTGCCACCAGCAGAGATCTAGCGGGGGGTACTAGGTCGTTCTTC. The rearrangement links TRBV15 to TRBJ2-1, with TRBD2 identical over 11 bases. Germline-derived CDR1 and CDR2 are LNHNV and YYDKDF (reference sequence). The J segment lost 15 bases and the V segment lost 0 bases, leaving 10 bases of the junction unmatched. The CDR3 has 15 residues.